This TCR beta chain was sequenced in a study of post-analysis software for immune sequencing data. Background on the study: Courses of disease covered relapsing-remitting, secondary progressive and progressive-relapsing multiple sclerosis. Study-level points and caveats: Roughly five TRBV segments, including TRBV5-6, TRBV5-1 and TRBV20-1, were more frequent in patients than controls. Normalized Chao1 diversity was significantly reduced in patients versus controls.

Details on this clonotype: The antigen is unknown.

The ends were cut back, 3 bases at V and 0 bases at J, with 9 bases in the middle. Germline values: CDR1 SGHTA, CDR2 FQGNSA. The CDR3 contains 14 residues. Carried by the TCR beta cDNA libraries were unique molecular identifiers. Input amounts of roughly 0.9 to 10 million T cells were used. These gave 500,000 or so cDNA molecules, so each molecule approximated one T cell. TCRdb re-called the PCR reads through MiXCR, storing one row per CDR3 protein. The table records roughly 800,000 distinct CDR3 sequences, roughly 29% of them present only once. Sequenced sample: blood. The receptor was isolated from a girl aged 10 to 17 with multiple sclerosis. The rearrangement links TRBV7-2 to TRBJ2-7, with no clear D. CDR3 residues: CASSFMTPSYEQYF. The CDR3 nucleotides are TGTGCCAGCAGCTTCATGACCCCCTCCTACGAGCAGTACTTC.